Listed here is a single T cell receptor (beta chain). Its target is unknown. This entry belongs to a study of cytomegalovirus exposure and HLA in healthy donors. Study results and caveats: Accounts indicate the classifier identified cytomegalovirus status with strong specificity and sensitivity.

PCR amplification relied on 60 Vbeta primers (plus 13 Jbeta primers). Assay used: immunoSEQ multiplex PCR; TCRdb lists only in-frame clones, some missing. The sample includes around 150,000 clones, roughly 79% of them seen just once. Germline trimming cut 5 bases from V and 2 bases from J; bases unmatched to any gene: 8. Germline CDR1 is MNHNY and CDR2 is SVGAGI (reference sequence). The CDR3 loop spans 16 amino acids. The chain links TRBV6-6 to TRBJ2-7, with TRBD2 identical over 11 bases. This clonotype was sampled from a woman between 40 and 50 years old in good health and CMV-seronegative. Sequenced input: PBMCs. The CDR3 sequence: CASSRLLTSGAYEQYF. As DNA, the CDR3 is TGTGCCAGCAGTCGACTCCTGACTAGCGGGGCCTACGAGCAGTACTTC.